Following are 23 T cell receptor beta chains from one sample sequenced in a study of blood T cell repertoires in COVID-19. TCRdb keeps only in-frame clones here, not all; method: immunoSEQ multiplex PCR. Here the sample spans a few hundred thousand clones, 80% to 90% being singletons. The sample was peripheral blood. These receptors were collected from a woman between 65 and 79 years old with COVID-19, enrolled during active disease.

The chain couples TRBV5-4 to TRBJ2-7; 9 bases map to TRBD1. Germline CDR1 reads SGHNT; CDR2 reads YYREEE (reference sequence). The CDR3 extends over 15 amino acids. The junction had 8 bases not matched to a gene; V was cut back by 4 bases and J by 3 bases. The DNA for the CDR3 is TGTGCCAGCAGCCCCGGACAGGGGACCTTCTACGAGCAGTACTTC. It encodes CASSPGQGTFYEQYF. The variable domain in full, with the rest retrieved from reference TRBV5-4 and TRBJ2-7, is ETGVTQSPTHLIKTRGQQVTLRCSSQSGHNTVSWYQQALGQGPQFIFQYYREEENGRGNFPPRFSGLQFPNYSSELNVNALELDDSALYLCASSPGQGTFYEQYFGPGTRLTVT.

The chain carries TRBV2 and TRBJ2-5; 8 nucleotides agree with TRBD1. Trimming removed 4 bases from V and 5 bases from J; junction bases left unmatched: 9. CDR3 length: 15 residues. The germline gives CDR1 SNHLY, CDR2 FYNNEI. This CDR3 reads CASSGKSGGRETQYF. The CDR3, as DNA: TGTGCCAGCAGTGGAAAGTCAGGGGGCAGGGAGACCCAGTACTTC. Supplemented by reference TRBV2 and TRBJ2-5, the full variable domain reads EPEVTQTPSHQVTQMGQEVILRCVPISNHLYFYWYRQILGQKVEFLVSFYNNEISEKSEIFDDQFSVERPDGSNFTLKIRSTKLEDSAMYFCASSGKSGGRETQYFGPGTRLLVL.

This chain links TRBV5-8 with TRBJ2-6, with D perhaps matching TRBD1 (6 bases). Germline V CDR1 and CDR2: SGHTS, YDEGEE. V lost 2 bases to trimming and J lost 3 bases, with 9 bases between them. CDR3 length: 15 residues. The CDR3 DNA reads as TGTGCCAGCAGCTTAACAGGGTATGGGGCCAACGTCCTGACTTTC. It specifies CASSLTGYGANVLTF.

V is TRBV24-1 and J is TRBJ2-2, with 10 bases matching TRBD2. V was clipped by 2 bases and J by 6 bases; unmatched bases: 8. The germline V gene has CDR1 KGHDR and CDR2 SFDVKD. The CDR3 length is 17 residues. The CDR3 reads CATSDSPVGLAPGELFF. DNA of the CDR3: TGTGCCACCAGTGATTCACCCGTGGGACTAGCGCCCGGGGAGCTGTTTTTT.

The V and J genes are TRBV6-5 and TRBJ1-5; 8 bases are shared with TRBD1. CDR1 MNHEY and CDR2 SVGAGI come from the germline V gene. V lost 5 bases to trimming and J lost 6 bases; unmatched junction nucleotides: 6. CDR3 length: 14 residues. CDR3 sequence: CASSRGQGAQPQHF. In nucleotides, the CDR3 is TGTGCCAGCAGTCGCGGACAGGGCGCTCAGCCCCAGCATTTT.

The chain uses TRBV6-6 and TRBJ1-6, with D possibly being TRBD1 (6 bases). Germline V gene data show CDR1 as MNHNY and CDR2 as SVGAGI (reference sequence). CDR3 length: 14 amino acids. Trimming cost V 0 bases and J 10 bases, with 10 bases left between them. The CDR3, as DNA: TGTGCCAGCAGTTACTCCACAGGGAAATCACCCCTCCACTTT. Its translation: CASSYSTGKSPLHF.

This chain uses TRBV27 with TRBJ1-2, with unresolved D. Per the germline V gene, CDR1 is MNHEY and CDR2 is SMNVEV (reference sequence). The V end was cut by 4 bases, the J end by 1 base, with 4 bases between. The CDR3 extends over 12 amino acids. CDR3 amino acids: CASSSLNYGYTF. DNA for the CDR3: TGTGCCAGCAGTTCCCTTAACTATGGCTACACCTTC.

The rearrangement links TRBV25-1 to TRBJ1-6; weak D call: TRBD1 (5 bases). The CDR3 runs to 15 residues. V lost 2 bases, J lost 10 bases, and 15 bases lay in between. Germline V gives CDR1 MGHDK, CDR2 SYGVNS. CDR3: CASSEEKGIGSPLHF. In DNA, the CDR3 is TGTGCCAGCAGTGAAGAAAAGGGGATAGGATCACCCCTCCACTTT.

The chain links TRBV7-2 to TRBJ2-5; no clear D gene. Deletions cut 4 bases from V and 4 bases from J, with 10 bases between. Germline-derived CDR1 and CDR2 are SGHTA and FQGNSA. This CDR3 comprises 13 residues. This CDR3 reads CASSYLRGETQYF. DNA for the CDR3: TGTGCCAGCAGCTACCTGCGCGGAGAGACCCAGTACTTC.

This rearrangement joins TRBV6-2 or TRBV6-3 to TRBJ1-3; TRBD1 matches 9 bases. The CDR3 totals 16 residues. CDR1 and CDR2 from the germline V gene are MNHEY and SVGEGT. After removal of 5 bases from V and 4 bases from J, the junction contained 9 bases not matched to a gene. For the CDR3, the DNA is TGTGCCAGCAGTCCGCCGGGACAGGGAGACGGAAACACCATATATTTT. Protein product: CASSPPGQGDGNTIYF.

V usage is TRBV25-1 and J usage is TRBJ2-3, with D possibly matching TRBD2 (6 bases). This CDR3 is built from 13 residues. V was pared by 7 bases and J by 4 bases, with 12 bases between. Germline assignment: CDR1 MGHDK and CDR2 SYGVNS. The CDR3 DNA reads TGTGCCAGCATTCCTTGGGGGGCAGATACGCAGTATTTT. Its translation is CASIPWGADTQYF.

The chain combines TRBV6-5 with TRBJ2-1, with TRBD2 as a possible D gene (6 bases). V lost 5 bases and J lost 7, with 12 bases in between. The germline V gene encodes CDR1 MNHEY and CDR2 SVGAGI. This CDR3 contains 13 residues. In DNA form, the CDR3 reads TGTGCCAGCAGTAGGGACTTTCAAAATGAGCAGTTCTTC. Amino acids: CASSRDFQNEQFF.

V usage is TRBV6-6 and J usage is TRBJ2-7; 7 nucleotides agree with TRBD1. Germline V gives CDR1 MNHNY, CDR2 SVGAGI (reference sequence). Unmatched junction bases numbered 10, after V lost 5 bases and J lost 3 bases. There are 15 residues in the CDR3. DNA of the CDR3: TGTGCCAGCAGTATTAAATCGACAGGGATCTACGAGCAGTACTTC. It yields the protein CASSIKSTGIYEQYF.

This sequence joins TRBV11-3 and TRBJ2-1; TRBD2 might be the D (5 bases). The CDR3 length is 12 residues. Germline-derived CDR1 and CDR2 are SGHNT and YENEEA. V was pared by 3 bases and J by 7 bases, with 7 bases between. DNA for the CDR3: TGTGCCAGCAGCTTCGGACTGAATGAGCAGTTCTTC. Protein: CASSFGLNEQFF.

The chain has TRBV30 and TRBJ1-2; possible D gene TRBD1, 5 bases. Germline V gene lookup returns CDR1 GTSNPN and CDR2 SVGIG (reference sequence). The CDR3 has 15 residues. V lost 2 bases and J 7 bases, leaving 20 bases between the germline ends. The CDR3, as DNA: TGTGCCTGGAGTACCTCGAGTCGGGGGTGGCGTGGCTACACCTTC. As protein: CAWSTSSRGWRGYTF.

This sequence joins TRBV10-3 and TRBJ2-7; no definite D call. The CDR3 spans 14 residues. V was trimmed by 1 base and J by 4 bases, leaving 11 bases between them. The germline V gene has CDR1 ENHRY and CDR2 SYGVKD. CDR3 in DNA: TGTGCCATCAGTGAGTTGGATCAAGCGTACGAGCAGTACTTC. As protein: CAISELDQAYEQYF.

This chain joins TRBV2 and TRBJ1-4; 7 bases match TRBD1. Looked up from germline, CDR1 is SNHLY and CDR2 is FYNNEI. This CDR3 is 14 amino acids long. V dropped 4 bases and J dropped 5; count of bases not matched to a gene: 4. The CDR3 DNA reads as TGTGCCAGCAGTGGGGACAGCTCGAATGAAAAACTGTTTTTT. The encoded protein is CASSGDSSNEKLFF.

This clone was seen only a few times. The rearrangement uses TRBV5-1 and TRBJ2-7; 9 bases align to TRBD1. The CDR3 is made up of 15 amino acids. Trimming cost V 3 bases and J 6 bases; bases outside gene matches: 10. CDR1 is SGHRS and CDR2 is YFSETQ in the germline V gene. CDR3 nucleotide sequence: TGCGCCAGCAGCTCGCTAGGACAGGGGAGAAGCGAGCAGTACTTC. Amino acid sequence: CASSSLGQGRSEQYF.

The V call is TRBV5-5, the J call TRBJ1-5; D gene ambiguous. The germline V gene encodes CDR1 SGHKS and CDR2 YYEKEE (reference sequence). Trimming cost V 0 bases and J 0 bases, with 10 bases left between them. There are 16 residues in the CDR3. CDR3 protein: CASSLDIGYSNQPQHF. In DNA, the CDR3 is TGTGCCAGCAGCTTGGATATCGGGTATAGCAATCAGCCCCAGCATTTT.

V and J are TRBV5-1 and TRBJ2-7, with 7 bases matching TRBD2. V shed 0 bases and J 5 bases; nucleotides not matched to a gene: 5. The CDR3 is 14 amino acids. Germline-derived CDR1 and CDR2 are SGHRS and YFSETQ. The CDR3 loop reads CASSLAGGRDEQYF. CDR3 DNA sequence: TGCGCCAGCAGCTTGGCTGGGGGGAGGGACGAGCAGTACTTC.

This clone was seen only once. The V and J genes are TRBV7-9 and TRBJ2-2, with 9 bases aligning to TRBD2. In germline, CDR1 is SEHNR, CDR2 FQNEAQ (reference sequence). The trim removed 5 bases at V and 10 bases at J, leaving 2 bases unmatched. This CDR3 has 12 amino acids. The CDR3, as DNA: TGTGCCAGCAGCCAGGGACTAGCGGAGCTGTTTTTT. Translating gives CASSQGLAELFF.

The CDR3 DNA is TGCGCCAGCAGCACCAACCCGGACAAACTCATGAACACTGAAGCTTTCTTT. It encodes CASSTNPDKLMNTEAFF. This chain uses TRBV5-1 with TRBJ1-1; a weak D match, TRBD1 (5 bases). CDR3 length: 17 residues. Germline loops: CDR1 SGHRS, CDR2 YFSETQ. The V end lost 4 bases, the J end lost 0 bases, and 19 bases lay between the germline ends.

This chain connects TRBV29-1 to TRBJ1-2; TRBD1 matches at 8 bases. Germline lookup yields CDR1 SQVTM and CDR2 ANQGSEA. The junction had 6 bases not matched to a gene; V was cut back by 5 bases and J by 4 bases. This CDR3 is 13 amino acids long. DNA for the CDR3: TGCAGCGTTTACCCAGGGGGCATCTATGGCTACACCTTC. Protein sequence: CSVYPGGIYGYTF.